These T cell receptor beta chains were read from a single sample in a study of neoadjuvant nivolumab and ipilimumab in lung cancer. Method: immunoSEQ multiplex PCR; TCRdb's copy keeps in-frame clones and lacks some. Here the sample spans about 38,000 clones, 89% being singletons. Here the sequenced sample was peripheral blood, taken before neoadjuvant nivolumab, alone or with ipilimumab. The origin of the receptors is an adult with non-small cell lung cancer. Both conserved end residues are part of each CDR3. Clone size is not always given. Where it is, it says once, few, many or a class for expanded clones.

V	J	size	CDR3
TRBV5-1	TRBJ1-4	NA	CASSPQGAVTNEKLFF
TRBV7-2	TRBJ2-6	NA	CASSLLAGGSGANVLTF
TRBV5-4	TRBJ2-7	NA	CASSITSSGPYEQYF
TRBV6-1	TRBJ1-5	NA	CASMAGGRNQPQHF
TRBV27	TRBJ2-7	NA	CASSPRQGSYEQYF
TRBV2	TRBJ2-5	NA	CASRKGETQYF
TRBV19	TRBJ2-7	NA	CASSPGPTNEQYF
TRBV5-1	TRBJ2-1	NA	CASSTPYNEQFF
TRBV30	TRBJ2-3	NA	CAWRAKSGTGNTDTQYF
TRBV5-1	TRBJ2-1	once	CASSLVLSGGRNEQFF
TRBV5-1	TRBJ2-1	NA	CASSPSPSSYNEQFF
TRBV18	TRBJ2-5	NA	CASSRQGAHQETQYF
TRBV19	TRBJ1-1	NA	CASRPGQGADTEAFF
TRBV29-1	TRBJ1-1	NA	CSTSWALDTEAFF
TRBV10-3	TRBJ2-2	NA	CAISESWTGSTGELFF
TRBV27	TRBJ2-2	NA	CASGGRAFFTGELFF
TRBV29-1	TRBJ1-2	NA	CSVERAGDGYTF
TRBV5-1	TRBJ2-5	NA	CASSLVLYETQYF
TRBV7-3	TRBJ2-5	NA	CASSSRLAQIKETQYF
TRBV6-5	TRBJ2-7	few	CATTGEGVYEQYF
TRBV7-9	TRBJ2-7	NA	CASSLAGPQIDEQYF
TRBV6-5	TRBJ2-1	NA	CASSYGVAGGLSEQFF
TRBV7-8	TRBJ2-5	NA	CASSLAAVRIQETQYF
TRBV11-2	TRBJ1-1	NA	CASSSMTPNTEAFF
TRBV5-1	TRBJ2-5	NA	CASSETSGTKTQYF
TRBV14	TRBJ2-7	NA	CASSHSAAGRTYEQYF
TRBV10-2	TRBJ2-1	NA	CASSEGRWDAEQFF
TRBV30	TRBJ1-2	NA	CASTGTGLSSDGYTF
TRBV6-5	TRBJ1-1	NA	CASRTTEAFF
TRBV7-9	TRBJ2-2	few	CASTARGPNTGELFF
TRBV9	TRBJ2-1	NA	CASSPRAQTLEQFF
TRBV7-9	TRBJ1-1	NA	CASSTEGGTGWGTEAFF
TRBV4-2	TRBJ2-1	NA	CASSQDQFNEQFF
TRBV5-1	TRBJ2-1	NA	CASSTSGPYNEQFF
TRBV9	TRBJ1-2	NA	CASSVGQAGLGGYTF
TRBV2	TRBJ2-3	once	CASREDGPSDTQYF
TRBV6-1	TRBJ2-7	NA	CASSEKLAGPSEQYF
TRBV7-9	TRBJ2-7	NA	CASSGGGSEQYF
TRBV2	TRBJ2-7	NA	CASRASGSINEQYF
TRBV10-2	TRBJ2-7	NA	CAIASGNGSYEQYF
TRBV7-2	TRBJ2-1	NA	CASSLGDGTYNEQFF
TRBV5-6	TRBJ2-5	NA	CASSLLGPQSSPETQYF
TRBV19	TRBJ2-2	few	CASSIGGVGTGELFF
TRBV5-4	TRBJ2-7	NA	CASSFSGSSHEQYF
TRBV5-1	TRBJ2-5	NA	CASSLASGQETQYF
TRBV27	TRBJ2-7	NA	CASSLQGAYEQYF
TRBV2	TRBJ2-1	NA	CASSGETGGSEQFF
TRBV29-1	TRBJ2-5	NA	CSALAVQETQYF
TRBV5-1	TRBJ2-7	few	CASTDGSYEQYF
TRBV5-5	TRBJ1-2	once	CASSLEAGGLGYTF
TRBV30	TRBJ2-3	once	CAWSPLAGATDTQYF
TRBV21-1	TRBJ2-3	NA	CASSPLAPTGFQYTQYF
TRBV11-2	TRBJ2-5	NA	CASRVGGGEETQYF
TRBV5-1	TRBJ2-2	NA	CASSDPPDSPHTGELFF
TRBV18	TRBJ1-2	NA	CASSPARDNYNGYTF